This entry lists 14 T cell receptor beta chains sequenced from one sample in a study of Ad26.COV2.S vaccination and SARS-CoV-2 variants. Some clones are missing from TCRdb's copy, which holds only in-frame ones; the method was immunoSEQ multiplex PCR. The profile shows some 350,000 clones, 85% to 90% of them singletons. Treatment meaning: around 19 received Ad26.COV2.S at low or high dose, single or two shots; roughly five received placebo; per-sample allocation not given. Samples were taken on day 63 after the first vaccine or placebo injection. The sequences come from peripheral blood, collected in a trial of Ad26.COV2.S vaccine versus placebo. The receptor source for this set is a person between 18 and 59 years old who received the Ad26.COV2.S COVID-19 vaccine or a placebo.

V usage is TRBV5-3 and J usage is TRBJ2-1; D not certain. TRBV5-3 is an ORF; its function is uncertain. V lost 3 bases to trimming and J lost 6 bases, with 16 bases between them. The CDR3 loop spans 15 amino acids. CDR3 residues: CARSSDPWLGNEQFF. In DNA form, the CDR3 reads TGTGCCAGAAGCTCCGACCCATGGTTGGGCAATGAGCAGTTCTTC.

The J gene is TRBJ2-1, the V gene TRBV14; 7 positions agree with TRBD1. The CDR3 length is 16 residues. V trimming: 1 base; J trimming: 4 bases; junction bases outside the gene matches: 7. CDR1 is SGHDN and CDR2 is FVKESK in the germline V gene. The CDR3: CASSQGPGTAYNEQFF. The CDR3 region has the DNA TGTGCCAGCAGCCAAGGCCCCGGGACAGCTTACAATGAGCAGTTCTTC. Using reference TRBV14 and TRBJ2-1 for the parts outside the CDR3, the full variable domain is EAGVTQFPSHSVIEKGQTVTLRCDPISGHDNLYWYRRVMGKEIKFLLHFVKESKQDESGMPNNRFLAERTGGTYSTLKVQPAELEDSGVYFCASSQGPGTAYNEQFFGPGTRLTVL.

The V and J genes are TRBV21-1 and TRBJ2-2; whether TRBD2, the table's D call, matches the DNA was not checked. TRBV21-1 is a recognized pseudogene. The CDR3 spans 19 residues. CDR3 nucleotide sequence: TGTGCCAGCAGCGCTCCCAAACTAGCGGGAGGACTGGATACCGGGGAGCTGTTTTTT. Translating it yields CASSAPKLAGGLDTGELFF.

The J gene is TRBJ2-3, the V gene TRBV30; a weak D match, TRBD2 (5 bases). Per germline, CDR1 GTSNPN and CDR2 SVGIG (reference sequence). The CDR3 is made up of 15 amino acids. The ends were cut back, 5 bases at V and 0 bases at J, with 15 bases in the middle. CDR3 sequence (DNA): TGTGCCTGGTCAATGGGAGAAGCTAGCACAGATACGCAGTATTTT. Amino acids: CAWSMGEASTDTQYF. Using reference TRBV30 and TRBJ2-3 for the parts outside the CDR3, the full variable domain is SQTIHQWPATLVQPVGSPLSLECTVEGTSNPNLYWYRQAAGRGLQLLFYSVGIGQISSEVPQNLSASRPQDRQFILSSKKLLLSDSGFYLCAWSMGEASTDTQYFGPGTRLTVL.

This chain links TRBV6-4 with TRBJ2-1, with a weak D call TRBD2 (7 bases). This CDR3 is 15 amino acids long. In germline, CDR1 is MRHNA, CDR2 SNTAGT. V shed 3 bases and J shed 8 bases, with 17 bases lying between them. The CDR3 reads CASSDRGGGRDEQFF. DNA of the CDR3: TGTGCCAGCAGTGATAGGGGGGGAGGTAGAGATGAGCAGTTCTTC.

V gene TRBV7-2 combines with J gene TRBJ2-7; D is unresolved. Germline values: CDR1 SGHTA, CDR2 FQGNSA. This CDR3 comprises 13 residues. V lost 5 bases, J lost 4 bases, and 12 bases lay in between. The chain's CDR3 is CASSPDRLYEQYF. The DNA of the CDR3 is TGTGCCAGCAGCCCCGACCGTCTTTACGAGCAGTACTTC.

This clone was observed a handful of times. V and J are TRBV29-1 and TRBJ1-5, with D uncertain. The V gene's germline CDR1 is SQVTM and CDR2 ANQGSEA. The V end lost 4 bases, the J end lost 4 bases, and 11 bases lay between the germline ends. This CDR3 spans 13 amino acids. CDR3 DNA sequence: TGCAGCGTTGTAATGGGAAAAAATCAGCCCCAGCATTTT. It encodes CSVVMGKNQPQHF.

The rearrangement uses TRBV7-6 and TRBJ2-6; possibly TRBD1 for D (6 bases). CDR3 length equals 16 residues. CDR1 is SGHVS and CDR2 is FNYEAQ in the germline V gene. Trimming pared 3 bases from V and 0 bases from J, leaving 9 bases between. The CDR3 sequence is CASSLGQNSGANVLTF. DNA for the CDR3: TGTGCCAGCAGCTTGGGACAAAACTCTGGGGCCAACGTCCTGACTTTC.

V and J are TRBV6-5 and TRBJ1-5; D is uncertain. Trimming removed 6 bases from V and 5 bases from J, with 14 bases in between. This CDR3 is 14 amino acids long. Germline V CDR1 and CDR2: MNHEY, SVGAGI. CDR3 sequence: CASRTRAGHQPQHF. In DNA, the CDR3 is TGTGCCAGCAGGACTAGGGCAGGACATCAGCCCCAGCATTTT.

The chain links TRBV14 to TRBJ2-1; D not resolved. The CDR3 runs 15 residues. V shed 0 bases and J shed 2 bases, with 8 bases lying between them. Per the germline V gene, CDR1 is SGHDN and CDR2 is FVKESK. CDR3 sequence reads: CASSQEWVAYNEQFF. The CDR3, as DNA: TGTGCCAGCAGCCAAGAGTGGGTAGCCTACAATGAGCAGTTCTTC.

CDR3 protein: CASRAGTSGSDEQFF. The CDR3 DNA follows: TGTGCCAGCAGGGCCGGGACTAGCGGGAGCGATGAGCAGTTCTTC. The rearrangement joins TRBV6-5 to TRBJ2-1, with TRBD2 matching over 14 bases. Per the germline V gene, CDR1 is MNHEY and CDR2 is SVGAGI. The CDR3 is 15 amino acids. The trim removed 6 bases at V and 8 bases at J, leaving 6 bases unmatched.

This sequence joins TRBV9 and TRBJ1-2, with unresolved D. Germline CDR1 reads SGDLS; CDR2 reads YYNGEE. The CDR3 runs to 11 residues. The V end was cut by 3 bases, the J end by 2 bases, with 2 bases between. In nucleotides, the CDR3 is TGTGCCAGCAGCGACAACTATGGCTACACCTTC. Protein product: CASSDNYGYTF.

V usage is TRBV7-9 and J usage is TRBJ2-1, with a weak D call TRBD2 (5 bases). Looked up from germline, CDR1 is SEHNR and CDR2 is FQNEAQ (reference sequence). CDR3 length equals 14 residues. The V and J ends lost 3 bases and 0 bases respectively, with 6 bases between them. CDR3 nucleotide sequence: TGTGCCAGCAGCTTGGGGAGCTCCTACAATGAGCAGTTCTTC. The encoded protein is CASSLGSSYNEQFF.

This chain links TRBV27 with TRBJ2-4, with D hard to call. Trimming stripped 10 bases from V and 0 bases from J, with 13 bases between. CDR1 is MNHEY, CDR2 SMNVEV, per germline (reference sequence). The CDR3 extends over 14 amino acids. CDR3 in DNA: TGTGCCACCTGGGGTACTCGAGCCAAAAACATTCAGTACTTC. Encoded protein: CATWGTRAKNIQYF.